This TCR beta chain was profiled in a study of T cells in Graves' hyperthyroidism and ophthalmopathy. Points from the study as a whole: The blood repertoire included most of the expanded thyroid clonotypes above 0.001. Stable hyperthyroidism and ophthalmopathy were separated using 13 V-J signatures.

The study left out patients who had uncontrolled infection, other autoimmune disease, pregnancy or lactation. Each diagnosis drew on symptoms, thyroxine, TRAb, thyroid ultrasound and orbital computed tomography findings. Comments on this clonotype: Its target is unknown.

From germline, CDR1 is DFQATT and CDR2 SNEGSKA (reference sequence). Trimming pared 0 bases from V and 1 base from J, leaving 15 bases between. This CDR3 comprises 16 residues. The source material, RNA transcripts, was used to amplify TCR beta CDR3 regions. First-round RT-PCR with HTBI primers amplified the TCR CDR3 region. One entry per CDR3 protein results from TCRdb running MiXCR on the multiplex PCR reads. Of about 570,000 distinct CDR3 sequences listed, approximately 44% are singletons. The sample consisted of peripheral blood or thyroid tissue (not recorded which). V and J are TRBV20-1 and TRBJ2-5, with D possibly TRBD2 on 7 matching bases. The source is an adult woman with Graves' disease, either hyperthyroidism or ophthalmopathy (not recorded which). CDR3 residues: CSARDPGGAGQETQYF. The CDR3, as DNA: TGCAGTGCTAGAGATCCTGGGGGGGCGGGCCAAGAGACCCAGTACTTC.